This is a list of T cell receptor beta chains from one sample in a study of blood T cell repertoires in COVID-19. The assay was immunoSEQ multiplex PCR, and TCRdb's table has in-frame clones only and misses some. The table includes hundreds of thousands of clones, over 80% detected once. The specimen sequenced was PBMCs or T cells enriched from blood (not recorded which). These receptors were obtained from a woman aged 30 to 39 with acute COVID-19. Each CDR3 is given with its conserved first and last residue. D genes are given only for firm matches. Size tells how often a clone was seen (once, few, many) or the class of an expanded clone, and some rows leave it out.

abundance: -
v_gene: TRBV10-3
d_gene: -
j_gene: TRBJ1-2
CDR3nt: TGTGCCATCAGTCAATTACAGGGAAGGGATGGCTACACCTTC
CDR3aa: CAISQLQGRDGYTF

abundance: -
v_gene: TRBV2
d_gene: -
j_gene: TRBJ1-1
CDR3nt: TGTGCCAGCCGGGATTGGGGCACTGAAGCTTTCTTT
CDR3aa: CASRDWGTEAFF

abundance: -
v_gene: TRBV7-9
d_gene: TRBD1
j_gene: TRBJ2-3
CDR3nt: TGTGCCAGCAGCTTCCGACAGGGGTTCGGCACAGATACGCAGTATTTT
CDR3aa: CASSFRQGFGTDTQYF

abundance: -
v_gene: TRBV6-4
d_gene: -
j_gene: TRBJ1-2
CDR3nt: TGTGCCAGCAGTGAAGTGGCAGGGGCCGATGGCTACACCTTC
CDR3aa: CASSEVAGADGYTF

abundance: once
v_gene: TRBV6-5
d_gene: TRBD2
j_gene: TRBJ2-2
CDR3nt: TGTGCCAGCAGTTTAACGGGACTAGCTGTCGGGGAGCTGTTTTTT
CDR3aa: CASSLTGLAVGELFF

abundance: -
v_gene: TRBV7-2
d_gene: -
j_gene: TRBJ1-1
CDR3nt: TGTGCCAGCAGCCAACAGGTCGCGGGGGCCACTGAAGCTTTCTTT
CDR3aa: CASSQQVAGATEAFF

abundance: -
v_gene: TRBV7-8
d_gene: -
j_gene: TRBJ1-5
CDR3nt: TGTGCCAGCAGTTGGACCCGGGGGGTCGGCAATCAGCCCCAGCATTTT
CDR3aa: CASSWTRGVGNQPQHF

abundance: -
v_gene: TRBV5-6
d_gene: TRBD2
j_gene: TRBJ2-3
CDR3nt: TGTGCCAGCAGCGGTGGACTAGCGGGGCGCCGAGATACGCAGTATTTT
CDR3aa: CASSGGLAGRRDTQYF

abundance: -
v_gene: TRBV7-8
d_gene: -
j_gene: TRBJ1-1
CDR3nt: TGTGCCAGCAGCTCTGGGAGCGCAGGAATGAACACTGAAGCTTTCTTT
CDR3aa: CASSSGSAGMNTEAFF

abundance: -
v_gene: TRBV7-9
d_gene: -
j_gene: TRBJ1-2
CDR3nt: TGTGCCAGCAGCTTACCCAGGGCTGGCTACACCTTC
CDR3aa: CASSLPRAGYTF

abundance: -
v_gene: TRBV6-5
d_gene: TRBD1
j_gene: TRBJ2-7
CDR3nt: TGTGCCAGCAGCCACCGGGACAGGGTCCTCGAGCAGTACTTC
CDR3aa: CASSHRDRVLEQYF

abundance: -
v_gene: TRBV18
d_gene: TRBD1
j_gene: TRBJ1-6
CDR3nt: TGTGCCAGCTCACCCCGGGACAGGGCGGATTACTCACCCCTCCACTTT
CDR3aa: CASSPRDRADYSPLHF

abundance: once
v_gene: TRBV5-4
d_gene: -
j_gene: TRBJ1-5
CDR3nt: TGTGCCAGCAGCCCCGGGGAAAATCAGCCCCAGCATTTT
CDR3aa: CASSPGENQPQHF

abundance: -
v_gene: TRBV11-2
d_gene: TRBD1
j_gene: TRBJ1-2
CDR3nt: TGTGCCAGCAGCAGAGGGACAGGTGTTATCTATGGCTACACCTTC
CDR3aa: CASSRGTGVIYGYTF

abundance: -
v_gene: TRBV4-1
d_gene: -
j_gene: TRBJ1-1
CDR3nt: TGCGCCAGCAGGAGGGCGGGTGGAAACACTGAAGCTTTCTTT
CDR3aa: CASRRAGGNTEAFF

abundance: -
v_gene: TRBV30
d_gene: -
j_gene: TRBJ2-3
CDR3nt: TGTGCCATAGAGGGGGTCCAGACAGATACGCAGTATTTT
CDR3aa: CAIEGVQTDTQYF

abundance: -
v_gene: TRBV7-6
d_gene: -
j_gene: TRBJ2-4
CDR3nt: TGTGCCAGCAGCCACTTGAGTGCACTAGCCAAAAACATTCAGTACTTC
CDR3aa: CASSHLSALAKNIQYF

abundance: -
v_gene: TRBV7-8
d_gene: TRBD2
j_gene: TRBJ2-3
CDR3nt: TGTGCCAGCAGCTTACTTGGACTAGCGGGGGAACGGGCAGATACGCAGTATTTT
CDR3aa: CASSLLGLAGERADTQYF

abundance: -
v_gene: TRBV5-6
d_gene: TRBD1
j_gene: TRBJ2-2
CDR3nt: TGTGCCAGCAGCTTGGATCAGGGGGCCTACGACACCGGGGAGCTGTTTTTT
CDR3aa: CASSLDQGAYDTGELFF

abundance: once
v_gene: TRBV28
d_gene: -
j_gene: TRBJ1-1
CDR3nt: TGTGCCAGCAGTTTTCCTGCGGAAATGAACACTGAAGCTTTCTTT
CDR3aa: CASSFPAEMNTEAFF

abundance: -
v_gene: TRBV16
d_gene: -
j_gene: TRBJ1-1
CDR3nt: TGTGCCAGCAGCCAATCAGAGTTTAAAGCTTTCTTT
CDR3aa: CASSQSEFKAFF

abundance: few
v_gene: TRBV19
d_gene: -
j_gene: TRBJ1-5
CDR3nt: TGTGCCAGCGTCATCAGGGATAGCAATCAGCCCCAGCATTTT
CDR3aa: CASVIRDSNQPQHF

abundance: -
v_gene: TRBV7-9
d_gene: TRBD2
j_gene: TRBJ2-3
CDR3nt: TGTGCCAGCAGCTTAGGGGACAGCGGGGGGGCAGATACGCAGTATTTT
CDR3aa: CASSLGDSGGADTQYF

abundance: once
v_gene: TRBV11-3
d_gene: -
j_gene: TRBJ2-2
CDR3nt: TGTGCCAGCAGCTTAGGGAGCAGAAACACCGGGGAGCTGTTTTTT
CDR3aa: CASSLGSRNTGELFF

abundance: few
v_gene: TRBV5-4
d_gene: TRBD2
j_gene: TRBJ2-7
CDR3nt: TGTGCCAGCAGCTTTGTAGAGACTAGCCCCTACGAGCAGTACTTC
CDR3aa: CASSFVETSPYEQYF

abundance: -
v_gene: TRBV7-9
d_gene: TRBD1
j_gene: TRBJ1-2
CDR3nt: TGTGCCAGCAGCTTAGACGACAGGGATTATCATGGCTACACCTTC
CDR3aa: CASSLDDRDYHGYTF

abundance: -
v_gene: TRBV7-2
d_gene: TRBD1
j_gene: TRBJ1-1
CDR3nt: TGTGCCAGCAGCCCGCCGGGACAGGGGGCCGGTAGGACTGAAGCTTTCTTT
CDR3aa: CASSPPGQGAGRTEAFF

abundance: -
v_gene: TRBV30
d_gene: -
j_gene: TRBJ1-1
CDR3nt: TGTGCCTGGAACTTGTTGAACACTGAAGCTTTCTTT
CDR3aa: CAWNLLNTEAFF

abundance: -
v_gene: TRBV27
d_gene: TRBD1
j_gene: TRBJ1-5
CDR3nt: TGTGCCAGCAGTTCATCCGCCGACAGGGTGCAGCCCCAGCATTTT
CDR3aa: CASSSSADRVQPQHF

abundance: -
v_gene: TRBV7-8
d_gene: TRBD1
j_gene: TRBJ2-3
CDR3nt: TGTGCCAGCAGCAGCAGGGGGACAGATACGCAGTATTTT
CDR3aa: CASSSRGTDTQYF

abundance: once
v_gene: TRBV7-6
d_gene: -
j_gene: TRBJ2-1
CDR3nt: TGTGCCAGCAGCTTAGGGGCGGGCTACAATGAGCAGTTCTTC
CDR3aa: CASSLGAGYNEQFF

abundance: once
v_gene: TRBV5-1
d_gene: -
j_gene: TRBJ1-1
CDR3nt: TGCGCCAGCAGCTCCATTGGCGTTCGGGGATTGAACACTGAAGCTTTCTTT
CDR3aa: CASSSIGVRGLNTEAFF

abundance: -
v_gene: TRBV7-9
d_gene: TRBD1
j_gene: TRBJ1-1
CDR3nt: TGTGCCAGCAGCTTCGTCCCGGGACAGGGATTCGGGGCTGAAGCTTTCTTT
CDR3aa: CASSFVPGQGFGAEAFF

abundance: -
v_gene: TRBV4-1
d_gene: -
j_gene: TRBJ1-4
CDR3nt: TGCGCCAGCAGCCTTATGGTGAGAGAAAAACTGTTTTTT
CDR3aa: CASSLMVREKLFF

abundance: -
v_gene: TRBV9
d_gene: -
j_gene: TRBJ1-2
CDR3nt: TGTGCCAGCAGCGTAGGCCCTGGACGGGAAGCTAACTATGGCTACACCTTC
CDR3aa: CASSVGPGREANYGYTF

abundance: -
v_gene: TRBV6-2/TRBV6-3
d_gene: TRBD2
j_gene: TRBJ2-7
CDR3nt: TGTGCCAGCAGTCAGGGACTAGCGGTGTACGAGCAGTACTTC
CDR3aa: CASSQGLAVYEQYF

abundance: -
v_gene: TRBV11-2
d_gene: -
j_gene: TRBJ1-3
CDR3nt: TGTGCCAGCAGCCGTCGAGAAAACACCATATATTTT
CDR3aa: CASSRRENTIYF

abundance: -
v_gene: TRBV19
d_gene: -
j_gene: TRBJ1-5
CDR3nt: TGTGCCAGTAGTGACCAAGGAGATCAGCCCCAGCATTTT
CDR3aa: CASSDQGDQPQHF

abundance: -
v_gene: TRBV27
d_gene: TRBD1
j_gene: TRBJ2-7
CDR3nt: TGTGCCAGCAGTTCCGATGGGACAGGGATCTACGAGCAGTACTTC
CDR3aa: CASSSDGTGIYEQYF

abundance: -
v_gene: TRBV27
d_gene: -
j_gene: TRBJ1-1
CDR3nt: TGTGCCAGCAGAACAGGGATGGACACTGAAGCTTTCTTT
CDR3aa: CASRTGMDTEAFF

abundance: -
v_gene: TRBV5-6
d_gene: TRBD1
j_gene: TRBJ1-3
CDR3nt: TGTGCCAGCAGCCTCAGGGGGCGCGGAAACACCATATATTTT
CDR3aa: CASSLRGRGNTIYF

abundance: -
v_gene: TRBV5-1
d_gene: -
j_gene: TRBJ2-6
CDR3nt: TGCGCCAGCAGCCCGAGGCCCCAAACTGCTGGGGCCAACGTCCTGACTTTC
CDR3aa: CASSPRPQTAGANVLTF

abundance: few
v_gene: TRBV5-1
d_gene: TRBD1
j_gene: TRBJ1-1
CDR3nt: TGCGCCAGCAGCTTGGAGGACAGGGGAACTGAAGCTTTCTTT
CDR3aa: CASSLEDRGTEAFF

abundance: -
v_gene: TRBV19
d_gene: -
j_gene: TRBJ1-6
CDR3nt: TGTGCCAGTAGTATGTCGGACAGAAGTAATTCACCCCTCCACTTT
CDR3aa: CASSMSDRSNSPLHF

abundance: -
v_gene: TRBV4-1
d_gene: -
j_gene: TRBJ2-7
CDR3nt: TGCGCCAGCAGCCAAGCCTTAGCGGTGCAATCCTACGAGCAGTACTTC
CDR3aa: CASSQALAVQSYEQYF